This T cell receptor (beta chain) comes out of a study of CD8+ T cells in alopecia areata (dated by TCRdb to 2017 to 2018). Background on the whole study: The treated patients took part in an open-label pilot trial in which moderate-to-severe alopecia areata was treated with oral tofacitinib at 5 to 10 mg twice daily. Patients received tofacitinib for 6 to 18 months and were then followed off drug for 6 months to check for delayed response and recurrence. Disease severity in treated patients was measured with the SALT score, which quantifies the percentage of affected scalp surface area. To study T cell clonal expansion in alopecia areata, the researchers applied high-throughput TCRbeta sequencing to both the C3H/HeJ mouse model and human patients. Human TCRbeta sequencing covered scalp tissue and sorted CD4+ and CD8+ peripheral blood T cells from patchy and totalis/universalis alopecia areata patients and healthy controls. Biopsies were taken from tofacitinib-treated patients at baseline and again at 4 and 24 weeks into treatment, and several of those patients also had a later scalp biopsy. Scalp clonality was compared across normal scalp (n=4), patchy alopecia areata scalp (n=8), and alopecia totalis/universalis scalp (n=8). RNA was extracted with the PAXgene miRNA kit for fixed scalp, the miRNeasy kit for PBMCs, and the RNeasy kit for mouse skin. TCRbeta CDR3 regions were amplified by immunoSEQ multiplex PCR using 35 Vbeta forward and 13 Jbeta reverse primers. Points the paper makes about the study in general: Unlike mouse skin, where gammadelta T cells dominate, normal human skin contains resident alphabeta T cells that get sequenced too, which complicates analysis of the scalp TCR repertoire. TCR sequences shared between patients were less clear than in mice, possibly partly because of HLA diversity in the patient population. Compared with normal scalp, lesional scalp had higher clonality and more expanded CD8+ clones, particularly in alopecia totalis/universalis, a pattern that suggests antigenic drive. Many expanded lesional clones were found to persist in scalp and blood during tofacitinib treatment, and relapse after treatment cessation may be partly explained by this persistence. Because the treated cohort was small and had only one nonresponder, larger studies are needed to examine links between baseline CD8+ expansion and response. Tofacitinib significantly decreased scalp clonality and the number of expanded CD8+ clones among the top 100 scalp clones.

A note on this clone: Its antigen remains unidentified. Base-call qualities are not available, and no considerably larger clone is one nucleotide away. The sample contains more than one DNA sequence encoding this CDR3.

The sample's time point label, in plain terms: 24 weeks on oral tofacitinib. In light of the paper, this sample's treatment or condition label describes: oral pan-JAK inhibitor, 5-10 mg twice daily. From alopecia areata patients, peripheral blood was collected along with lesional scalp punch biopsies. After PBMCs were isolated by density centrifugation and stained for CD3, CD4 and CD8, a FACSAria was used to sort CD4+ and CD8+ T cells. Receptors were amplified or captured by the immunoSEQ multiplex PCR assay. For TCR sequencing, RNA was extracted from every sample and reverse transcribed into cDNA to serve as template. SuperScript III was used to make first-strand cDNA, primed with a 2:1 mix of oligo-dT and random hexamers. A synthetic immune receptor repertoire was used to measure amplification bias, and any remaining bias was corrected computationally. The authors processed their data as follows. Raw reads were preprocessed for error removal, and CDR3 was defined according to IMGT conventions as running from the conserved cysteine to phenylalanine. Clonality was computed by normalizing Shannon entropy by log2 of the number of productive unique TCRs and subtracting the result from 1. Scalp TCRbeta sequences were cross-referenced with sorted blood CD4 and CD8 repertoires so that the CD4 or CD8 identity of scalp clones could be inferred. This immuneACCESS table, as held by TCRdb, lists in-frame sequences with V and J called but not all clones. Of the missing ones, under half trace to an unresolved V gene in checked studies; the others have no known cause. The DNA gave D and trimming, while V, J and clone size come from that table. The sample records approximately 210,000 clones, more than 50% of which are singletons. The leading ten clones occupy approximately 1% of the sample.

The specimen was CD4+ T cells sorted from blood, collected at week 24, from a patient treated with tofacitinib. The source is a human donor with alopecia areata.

The CDR3 region: CSATGDGYTF. In nucleotide form, the sequence is TGCAGTGCTACGGGAGATGGCTACACCTTC. The rearranged chain carries TRBV20-1 and TRBJ1-2, with the D gene too uncertain to name. The V and J ends are trimmed by 4 bases and 6 bases, leaving 6 bases between them. From its cysteine to its phenylalanine, the CDR3 spans 10 amino acids. Here the CDR3 DNA is all that survives: 30 bases in frame from base 1. CDR1 DFQATT and CDR2 SNEGSKA were looked up in the germline V gene (reference sequence).